This T cell receptor (beta chain) emerged from a study of cytomegalovirus exposure and HLA in healthy donors. Study results and caveats: Overall, about 160 TCR beta chains were annotated as cytomegalovirus-associated. Across donors, most TCRs were seen rarely, yet some public ones were widespread.

Trimming stripped 2 bases from V and 4 bases from J, with 9 bases between. The germline V gene has CDR1 MGHRA and CDR2 YSYEKL. The CDR3 is 13 amino acids. From the roughly 110-subject validation cohort, which was separate from the roughly 610-subject first cohort, the donors were drawn. Comment on this clone: Its antigen is as yet unknown.

Libraries were prepared by immunoSEQ multiplex PCR; TCRdb keeps only in-frame clonotypes and omits some of them. This sample carries 100,000 to 150,000 clones, about nine tenths of them seen once, and the ten largest clones take 1.5% to 2%. This receptor was obtained from a man younger than 30 in good health and CMV-seronegative. The sequenced sample consisted of PBMCs. The gene calls are TRBV4-1 and TRBJ2-7; a possible D gene is TRBD2 (5 bases). The CDR3 DNA sequence: TGCGCCAGCAGCCAAAAACTAGATTACGAGCAGTACTTC. Its translation: CASSQKLDYEQYF.